Given below is one T cell receptor (beta chain) in context. TCRdb redid the calling of the 5' RACE reads with MiXCR, one entry per CDR3 protein. In the table there are 36,000 or so distinct CDR3 sequences, 10% to 15% of which are singletons. This specimen comes from a study of CD8 T cells in ankylosing spondylitis. Between the trimmed V and J ends, which lost 3 bases and 1 base, there was a span of 12 bases. This CDR3 region has 15 residues. Germline V gives CDR1 LGHNA, CDR2 YNFKEQ. Sequences were obtained from synovial fluid, either unsorted or a sorted T cell fraction (not recorded which). This clonotype was obtained from a male donor with ankylosing spondylitis. The chain joins TRBV4-2 to TRBJ2-5, with D perhaps assigned TRBD1 or TRBD2 (5 bases each). In DNA form, the CDR3 reads TGTGCCAGCAGCCACGAGAGAGGGACCCAAGAGACCCAGTACTTC. Protein product: CASSHERGTQETQYF.